The 20 T cell receptor beta chains reported below all come from one sample, sequenced in a study of T cells in Graves' hyperthyroidism and ophthalmopathy. TCR beta CDR3 region amplification was performed from RNA transcripts. HTBI primers were employed in a first-round RT-PCR of the TCR CDR3. One entry per CDR3 protein results from TCRdb running MiXCR on the multiplex PCR reads. This sample yields fewer than 700,000 distinct CDR3 sequences, of which about 17% are seen a single time; around 4% belongs to the top ten. The sequenced material came from blood. The receptors were gathered from a woman aged 25 to 39 with Graves' hyperthyroidism.

The table lists this clonotype with many counts. The rearrangement uses TRBV12-3 or TRBV12-4 and TRBJ1-5, with TRBD1 as a possible D gene (5 bases). The ends were cut back, 2 bases at V and 0 bases at J, with 17 bases in the middle. This CDR3 comprises 18 residues. This chain's CDR3 is CASSLPPLTRDSNQPQHF. Written as DNA, the CDR3 is TGTGCCAGCAGTTTACCCCCCCTGACCAGGGATAGCAATCAGCCCCAGCATTTT.

This clonotype was found many times. V and J are TRBV24-1 and TRBJ2-1; 7 positions match TRBD2. Per germline, CDR1 KGHDR and CDR2 SFDVKD. Losses at the gene ends were 3 bases for V and 8 bases for J; bases not matched to a gene: 6. This CDR3 spans 14 amino acids. DNA for the CDR3: TGTGCCACCAGTGATCCGATAGCGGGCGATGAGCAGTTCTTC. This gives the protein CATSDPIAGDEQFF.

This clonotype came up many times. V is TRBV2 and J is TRBJ2-5; 7 positions agree with TRBD2. Trimming took 6 bases from V and 4 from J; bases not matched to a gene: 5. This CDR3 region has 13 residues. Germline V gives CDR1 SNHLY, CDR2 FYNNEI. The CDR3 DNA reads TGTGCCAGCAGAGCGGGACTCCGAGAGACCCAGTACTTC. It yields the protein CASRAGLRETQYF.

This clonotype was counted ten times or more. The chain has TRBV6-6 and TRBJ1-1; 9 bases match TRBD1. Germline V gene data show CDR1 as MNHNY and CDR2 as SVGAGI (reference sequence). J lost 0 bases, V lost 2 bases, and 7 bases had no gene match. This CDR3 is 17 amino acids long. The CDR3 here is CASSYGGTGFMNTEAFF. The CDR3 nucleotides are TGTGCCAGCAGTTACGGCGGGACAGGGTTCATGAACACTGAAGCTTTCTTT.

This clonotype was counted ten times or more. This chain uses TRBV20-1 with TRBJ2-1; TRBD1 matches 10 bases. The germline V gene encodes CDR1 DFQATT and CDR2 SNEGSKA (reference sequence). The ends lost 5 bases at V and 7 bases at J; junction bases unmatched: 17. CDR3 size: 17 residues. CDR3 sequence (DNA): TGCAGTGCTCCGGGACAGGGGAGGCTAGAATCCTTTAATGAGCAGTTCTTC. This translates into CSAPGQGRLESFNEQFF.

This clonotype was picked up a small number of times. J is TRBJ1-2 and V is TRBV5-1; D unclear. CDR3 length equals 15 residues. V was pared by 0 bases and J by 2 bases, with 11 bases between. Germline-derived CDR1 and CDR2 are SGHRS and YFSETQ. The CDR3 loop is CASSLVAGKNYGYTF. In nucleotides, the CDR3 is TGCGCCAGCAGCTTGGTAGCTGGCAAGAACTATGGCTACACCTTC. The full variable domain, in which reference TRBV5-1 and TRBJ1-2 provide the parts outside the CDR3, is KAGVTQTPRYLIKTRGQQVTLSCSPISGHRSVSWYQQTPGQGLQFLFEYFSETQRNKGNFPGRFSGRQFSNSRSEMNVSTLELGDSALYLCASSLVAGKNYGYTFGSGTRLTVV.

The DNA of the CDR3 is TGTGCCAGCAGCTACAGGGGGGCCTACACTGAAGCTTTCTTT. Residues: CASSYRGAYTEAFF. This rearrangement joins TRBV12-3 or TRBV12-4 to TRBJ1-1; the match to TRBD1 covers 8 bases. The junction had 6 bases not matched to a gene; V was cut back by 6 bases and J by 3 bases. CDR3 length: 14 residues.

In this sample, this clonotype turned up a few times. This sequence joins TRBV28 and TRBJ1-2; perhaps TRBD1 as D (5 bases). Between the trimmed V and J ends, which lost 1 base and 5 bases, there was a span of 8 bases. Looked up from germline, CDR1 is MDHEN and CDR2 is SYDVKM. The CDR3 is 13 residues long. CDR3 residues: CASSLYRNYGYTF. DNA for the CDR3: TGTGCCAGCAGTTTATACAGGAATTATGGCTACACCTTC.

This chain uses TRBV6-5 with TRBJ1-5; 7 bases agree with TRBD1. Germline values: CDR1 MNHEY, CDR2 SVGAGI. The V segment lost 1 base and the J segment 3 bases; nucleotides outside the gene matches: 9. The length of the CDR3 is 17 residues. CDR3 DNA sequence: TGTGCCAGCAGTTACTACGGTGGGGACAGTCACAATCAGCCCCAGCATTTT. Translated: CASSYYGGDSHNQPQHF.

This clonotype was recorded many times. The gene calls are TRBV28 and TRBJ1-3, with D tentatively TRBD1 (5 bases). The CDR3 extends over 14 amino acids. Germline loops: CDR1 MDHEN, CDR2 SYDVKM. V was pared by 4 bases and J by 6 bases, with 13 bases between. The CDR3 nucleotides read TGTGCCAGCAGTTATGGGGGGTCGGAAAACACCATATATTTT. Its protein is CASSYGGSENTIYF.

Ten or more counts support this clonotype. This chain joins TRBV28 and TRBJ2-1, with D unresolved. The germline V gene has CDR1 MDHEN and CDR2 SYDVKM. Trimming took off 3 bases at V and 6 bases at J, with 9 bases between the two ends. The CDR3 covers 13 residues. The CDR3 spells CASSFLAVNEQFF. In DNA, the CDR3 is TGTGCCAGCAGTTTTCTCGCGGTCAATGAGCAGTTCTTC.

In its sample, this clonotype was seen many times. V gene TRBV7-9 combines with J gene TRBJ2-7, with 7 positions matching TRBD1. In germline, CDR1 is SEHNR, CDR2 FQNEAQ (reference sequence). The junction had 4 bases not matched to a gene; V was cut back by 6 bases and J by 2 bases. The CDR3 sequence is 13 residues long. In nucleotides, the CDR3 is TGTGCCAGCAGGAGGGACAGCACCTACGAGCAGTACTTC. Translating it yields CASRRDSTYEQYF. The entire variable domain, with the rest obtained from reference TRBV7-9 and TRBJ2-7, is as follows: DTGVSQNPRHKITKRGQNVTFRCDPISEHNRLYWYRQTLGQGPEFLTYFQNEAQLEKSRLLSDRFSAERPKGSFSTLEIQRTEQGDSAMYLCASRRDSTYEQYFGPGTRLTVT.

In its sample, this clonotype was seen once. The chain couples TRBV7-9 to TRBJ1-4; 9 bases are shared with TRBD1. CDR3 length: 16 amino acids. V lost 3 bases, J lost 7 bases, and 9 bases stayed unmatched. Germline V gene lookup returns CDR1 SEHNR and CDR2 FQNEAQ (reference sequence). The CDR3: CASSLLPGQGLEKLFF. The DNA for the CDR3 is TGTGCCAGCAGCTTGCTCCCGGGACAGGGACTTGAAAAACTGTTTTTT.

This clonotype was found a few times. The rearrangement uses TRBV6-5 and TRBJ1-2; tentative D call: TRBD1 (5 bases). Trimming took off 4 bases at V and 5 bases at J, with 8 bases between the two ends. Germline V gene sequence: CDR1 MNHEY, CDR2 SVGAGI. The CDR3 has 12 residues. The CDR3 nucleotides read TGTGCCAGCAGTTCATGGGGGTATGGCTACACCTTC. Protein product: CASSSWGYGYTF.

This rearrangement joins TRBV5-6 to TRBJ1-6, with 8 nucleotides matching TRBD1. Looked up from germline, CDR1 is SGHDT and CDR2 is YYEEEE. The CDR3 runs to 14 residues. The junction had 11 bases not matched to a gene; V was cut back by 4 bases and J by 14 bases. The CDR3, as DNA: TGTGCCAGCAGCCAAGGGACAGGCATTGATACCCTCCACTTT. This codes for CASSQGTGIDTLHF. Complete variable domain (other parts from reference TRBV5-6 and TRBJ1-6): DAGVTQSPTHLIKTRGQQVTLRCSPKSGHDTVSWYQQALGQGPQFIFQYYEEEERQRGNFPDRFSGHQFPNYSSELNVNALLLGDSALYLCASSQGTGIDTLHFGNGTRLTVT.

This clonotype was seen more than once but under ten times. The chain is built from TRBV28 and TRBJ2-1; no definite D call. The germline V gene has CDR1 MDHEN and CDR2 SYDVKM. There are 13 residues in the CDR3. Between the trimmed V and J ends, which lost 2 bases and 9 bases, there was a span of 11 bases. CDR3 nucleotides: TGTGCCAGCAGTTTACCCTTGCTATCTGAGCAGTTCTTC. Encoded protein: CASSLPLLSEQFF.

This clonotype came up many times. The rearrangement links TRBV5-1 to TRBJ2-7; D might be TRBD2 (5 bases). Germline loops: CDR1 SGHRS, CDR2 YFSETQ. Deletions cut 4 bases from V and 4 bases from J, with 12 bases between. This CDR3 contains 13 residues. The CDR3 sequence is CASSTRTDYEQYF. The DNA of the CDR3 is TGCGCCAGCAGCACCCGGACTGATTACGAGCAGTACTTC. Drawing the rest from reference TRBV5-1 and TRBJ2-7, the complete variable domain is KAGVTQTPRYLIKTRGQQVTLSCSPISGHRSVSWYQQTPGQGLQFLFEYFSETQRNKGNFPGRFSGRQFSNSRSEMNVSTLELGDSALYLCASSTRTDYEQYFGPGTRLTVT.

This clonotype was seen ten or more times. The V and J genes are TRBV20-1 and TRBJ2-1; D not certain. This CDR3 is built from 11 residues. V gave up 3 bases and J gave up 4 bases, with 4 bases separating them. Per the germline V gene, CDR1 is DFQATT and CDR2 is SNEGSKA (reference sequence). The CDR3 reads CSASFYNEQFF. The CDR3 DNA reads TGCAGTGCTAGTTTTTACAATGAGCAGTTCTTC.

This rearrangement joins TRBV3-1 to TRBJ2-7; 7 nucleotides align to TRBD1. Germline CDR1 is LGHDT and CDR2 is YNNKEL (reference sequence). The V gene end was trimmed by 2 bases and the J gene end by 3 bases; junction bases not matched to a gene: 7. The CDR3 is 15 amino acids. The DNA for the CDR3 is TGTGCCAGCAGCCAAAGGCCGGGACAGTACTACGAGCAGTACTTC. Residues: CASSQRPGQYYEQYF.

This clonotype has ten or more counts. V is TRBV12-3 or TRBV12-4 and J is TRBJ2-3; D unclear. The germline V and J ends were trimmed by 6 bases and 3 bases, with 10 bases remaining between them. The CDR3 is 13 residues long. The chain's CDR3 is CASSADGTDTQYF. The CDR3 nucleotides are TGTGCCAGCAGCGCGGACGGAACAGATACGCAGTATTTT.